The entry below describes one T cell receptor (beta chain). The specificity of this receptor is unknown. Per-nucleotide qualities are absent, and no much larger clonotype sits a single base away. The germline V gene (reference sequence) supplies CDR1 WNHNN and CDR2 SYGVQD. Clipping removes 5 bases from V and 3 bases from J, with 3 as the unmatched junction base count. Spanning cysteine to phenylalanine, the CDR3 consists of 15 amino acids. Kept here is only the CDR3 DNA, which spans 45 bases and is read in frame from base 1. The data are from a study of blood T cell repertoires in COVID-19 (dated by TCRdb to the early 2020s). Regarding the study in general: Samples covering the acute and convalescent phases of COVID-19 were provided by collaborators in the United States, Italy and Spain. The prospective study material was composed of cDNA or gDNA derived from T cells, B-cell-depleted T cells, or PBMCs. The dataset comprised deeply sampled blood TCRbeta repertoires from subjects exposed to, actively infected with, or recovered from COVID-19. A freely available public database, intended as a resource for researchers studying the immune response to SARS-CoV-2, is where the repertoires were released. The samples were drawn from the first 160 participants of the ongoing ImmuneRACE study and from some 1,300 subjects provided by 6 global collaborators. Sample metadata almost always included a de-identified subject ID, COVID-19 status, age in years and sex. Where available, HLA class I and class II types were obtained from metadata supplied by the sample provider rather than from assay-based typing.

Collaborating institutions collected whole blood in K2EDTA tubes following their own protocols. For TCRbeta analysis, collaborators shipped samples as frozen whole blood, isolated PBMCs, or DNA extracted from either of those sample types. The immunoSEQ Assay, a bias-controlled multiplex PCR, was used to amplify TCRbeta CDR3 regions from genomic DNA. On the authors' methods: Within the assay, amplification of reference gene primers was used to estimate how many nucleated cells each sample contained. Sequence reads were collapsed and filtered to measure the absolute abundance of every unique TCRbeta CDR3 rearrangement. For each sample, productive Simpson clonality was calculated by taking the square root of Simpson's diversity index across productive rearrangements. TCRdb re-hosts the immuneACCESS table, in-frame sequences only. Its copies lack some clones; in the studies checked, an unresolved V gene accounts for under half of them, and the cause for the rest is not known. That table gives V, J and clone size, and the DNA gave D and trimming. In this sample the table shows fewer than 150,000 clones, 82% of which occur a single time. The ten largest clones represent roughly 4% of the sample.

What the research found in general, with its limitations: Clinical and demographic metadata were provided uncurated, with the amount varying by source and participant.

The rearrangement combines TRBV10-1 with TRBJ2-7; TRBD2 matches 14 bases in the middle. The sample consisted of peripheral blood. The receptor's source is a woman older than 75 with acute or convalescent COVID-19. The nucleotide sequence is TGCGCCAGCAGTTTAGGGACTAGCGGGAGCTACGAGCAGTACTTC. It specifies CASSLGTSGSYEQYF.